This passage covers 7 T cell receptor beta chains from one sample sequenced in a study of identical twins. TCRdb reprocessed the 5' RACE reads via MiXCR and lists one record per CDR3 protein. The table shows nearly 900,000 distinct CDR3 sequences, with approximately 13% occurring only once. These same data were also listed under a study on yellow fever vaccine responses in identical twins.

The sample taken for sequencing was PBMCs. The receptors were sampled from a woman aged 18-35 years in good health.

This clonotype occurred many times. The chain joins TRBV16 to TRBJ1-5; D ambiguous. The CDR3 covers 12 residues. Germline values: CDR1 KGHSY, CDR2 FQNENV. Deletions cut 4 bases from V and 5 bases from J, with 6 bases between. The CDR3 sequence is CASSPNYQPQHF. In DNA, the CDR3 is TGTGCCAGCAGCCCCAACTATCAGCCCCAGCATTTT. Full variable domain (remainder filled in from reference TRBV16 and TRBJ1-5): GEEVAQTPKHLVRGEGQKAKLYCAPIKGHSYVFWYQQVLKNEFKFLISFQNENVFDETGMPKERFSAKCLPNSPCSLEIQATKLEDSAVYFCASSPNYQPQHFGDGTRLSIL.

This clonotype was seen many times. The J gene is TRBJ1-1, the V gene TRBV7-8, with 7 bases identical to TRBD1. The V and J ends lost 1 base and 8 bases, in that order; junction bases with no gene match: 4. This CDR3 comprises 13 residues. Germline CDR1 reads SGHVS; CDR2 reads FQNEAQ. This CDR3 reads CASSLGVDREAFF. In DNA, the CDR3 is TGTGCCAGCAGCTTAGGGGTGGACAGGGAAGCTTTCTTT.

This clonotype was found a few times. The genes are TRBV7-8 and TRBJ2-2; no clear D. V lost 1 base and J 1 base, leaving 10 bases between the germline ends. This CDR3 contains 16 residues. Germline V lookup: CDR1 SGHVS, CDR2 FQNEAQ. Written as DNA, the CDR3 is TGTGCCAGCAGCTTAGACCCAGCTTTGAACACCGGGGAGCTGTTTTTT. This translates into CASSLDPALNTGELFF.

There are a few counts of this clonotype. The gene calls are TRBV5-8 and TRBJ2-5; 9 bases align to TRBD2. Germline-derived CDR1 and CDR2 are SGHTS and YDEGEE. CDR3 length: 17 residues. The ends lost 0 bases at V and 0 bases at J; junction bases unmatched: 6. The CDR3 loop reads CASSLGLAGLYQETQYF. The DNA of the CDR3 is TGTGCCAGCAGCTTGGGGCTAGCGGGGTTGTACCAAGAGACCCAGTACTTC.

This clonotype was seen repeatedly, ten times or more. The rearrangement uses TRBV3-1 and TRBJ2-5, with D unclear. Trimming removed 0 bases at V and 5 bases at J, with 10 bases between. Germline loops: CDR1 LGHDT, CDR2 YNNKEL (reference sequence). CDR3 length: 14 residues. The CDR3 sequence: CASSQDRQVETQYF. Here the CDR3 DNA reads TGTGCCAGCAGCCAAGATAGGCAGGTGGAGACCCAGTACTTC.

The chain links TRBV28 to TRBJ2-5, with D tentatively TRBD2 (6 bases). V lost 9 bases, J lost 1 base, and 21 bases lay in between. This CDR3 comprises 16 residues. Germline CDR1 reads MDHEN; CDR2 reads SYDVKM. CDR3 amino acids: CASPAPGTGAQETQYF. Here the CDR3 DNA reads TGTGCCAGTCCTGCACCCGGGACGGGAGCCCAAGAGACCCAGTACTTC.

This chain uses TRBV10-3 with TRBJ1-1, with 7 bases aligning to TRBD1. Germline loops: CDR1 ENHRY, CDR2 SYGVKD. The CDR3 is 19 residues long. V lost 4 bases and J lost 1; bases outside the gene matches: 18. In nucleotides, the CDR3 is TGTGCCATCAGTGGAGGAGGCGGACAGGAGAAAATAAAGAACACTGAAGCTTTCTTT. It encodes CAISGGGGQEKIKNTEAFF.